The 17 T cell receptor beta chains below were found in one sample sequenced in a study of blood T cell repertoires in COVID-19. Assay used: immunoSEQ multiplex PCR; TCRdb lists only in-frame clones, some missing. Found here are hundreds of thousands of clones, around 90% of them singletons; the top ten hold 2% to 2.5%. Sequencing was performed on peripheral blood. Receptor source: a woman aged 50 to 60 who had recovered from COVID-19.

This chain connects TRBV7-8 to TRBJ2-1, with 14 bases aligning to TRBD2. The V segment lost 2 bases and the J segment 8 bases; nucleotides outside the gene matches: 5. Looked up from germline, CDR1 is SGHVS and CDR2 is FQNEAQ. The CDR3 extends over 16 amino acids. CDR3 DNA: TGTGCCAGCAGCTTAAGGACTAGCGGGAGGTGGGATGAGCAGTTCTTC. Amino acid sequence: CASSLRTSGRWDEQFF.

This chain connects TRBV5-8 to TRBJ2-5; D might be TRBD2 (5 bases). The CDR3 runs to 12 residues. The V gene's germline CDR1 is SGHTS and CDR2 YDEGEE. V lost 0 bases and J lost 7, with 7 bases in between. The CDR3, as DNA: TGTGCCAGCAGCTTGGTTGCGGGGACCCAGTACTTC. Residues: CASSLVAGTQYF. The entire variable domain, with the rest obtained from reference TRBV5-8 and TRBJ2-5, is as follows: EAGVTQSPTHLIKTRGQQATLRCSPISGHTSVYWYQQALGLGLQFLLWYDEGEERNRGNFPPRFSGRQFPNYSSELNVNALELEDSALYLCASSLVAGTQYFGPGTRLLVL.

The genes are TRBV9 and TRBJ2-7, with 7 bases fitting TRBD1. Germline loops: CDR1 SGDLS, CDR2 YYNGEE. The CDR3 is 14 residues long. J lost 4 bases, V lost 3 bases, and 7 bases had no gene match. CDR3 sequence (DNA): TGTGCCAGCAGCGCCCCGGGACAGAGATACGAGCAGTACTTC. This translates into CASSAPGQRYEQYF.

V gene TRBV15 combines with J gene TRBJ1-4; tentatively, D is TRBD1 (5 bases). V dropped 3 bases and J dropped 8 bases, with 16 bases sitting between them. CDR3 length: 15 residues. Germline CDR1 is LNHNV and CDR2 is YYDKDF (reference sequence). The CDR3 loop reads CATSRPQGAREKLFF. In nucleotides, the CDR3 is TGTGCCACCAGCAGGCCTCAAGGGGCAAGGGAAAAACTGTTTTTT.

The chain uses TRBV30 and TRBJ1-2, with 7 bases aligning to TRBD1. V lost 8 bases to trimming and J lost 4 bases; unmatched junction nucleotides: 10. The length of the CDR3 is 13 residues. CDR1 GTSNPN and CDR2 SVGIG come from the germline V gene (reference sequence). In DNA form, the CDR3 reads TGTGCCAGCGACCTAACAGGGGTCTATGGCTACACCTTC. This gives the protein CASDLTGVYGYTF.

The J gene is TRBJ2-7, the V gene TRBV5-6; D possibly corresponds to TRBD2 (6 bases). Germline CDR1 is SGHDT and CDR2 is YYEEEE. The V end lost 2 bases, the J end lost 6 bases, and 24 bases lay between the germline ends. There are 17 residues in the CDR3. CDR3 nucleotide sequence: TGTGCCAGCAGCTTACCCACTAGCTGGGCTCTGGGAGGCGAGCAGTACTTC. Translation: CASSLPTSWALGGEQYF.

This chain links TRBV6-1 with TRBJ1-3; D is undetermined. Germline V gives CDR1 MNHNS, CDR2 SASEGT. CDR3 length equals 15 residues. Trimming pared 2 bases from V and 0 bases from J, leaving 8 bases between. Written as DNA, the CDR3 is TGTGCCAGCAGTGAACAACAGTCCTCTGGAAACACCATATATTTT. Its translation: CASSEQQSSGNTIYF.

The chain couples TRBV4-3 to TRBJ1-6; perhaps TRBD1 as D (6 bases). V was shortened by 1 base and J by 7 bases, with 11 bases between the two germline ends. From germline, CDR1 is LGHNA and CDR2 YSLEER. The CDR3 runs to 15 residues. The CDR3 region has the DNA TGCGCCAGCAGCCAAGGAGGGGGTACCAATTCACCCCTCCACTTT. Translated: CASSQGGGTNSPLHF.

The CDR3 DNA reads TGTGCCAGCAGTTGGGACAGACCACCCCTCCACTTT. As protein: CASSWDRPPLHF. The chain has TRBV7-2 and TRBJ1-6; 7 nucleotides line up with TRBD1. The trim removed 6 bases at V and 11 bases at J, leaving 4 bases unmatched. The V gene's germline CDR1 is SGHTA and CDR2 FQGNSA. This CDR3 has 12 amino acids.

Note on this clone: The sample carries other DNA sequences with the same CDR3. The chain combines TRBV9 with TRBJ2-1; tentatively, D is TRBD2 (6 bases). Germline V CDR1 and CDR2: SGDLS, YYNGEE. Trimming took 2 bases from V and 1 from J, leaving 7 bases between them. The CDR3 consists of 14 residues. The CDR3 DNA reads as TGTGCCAGCAGCGTGAGCGGGTCCTACAATGAGCAGTTCTTC. Its protein is CASSVSGSYNEQFF. Using reference TRBV9 and TRBJ2-1 for the parts outside the CDR3, the full variable domain is DSGVTQTPKHLITATGQRVTLRCSPRSGDLSVYWYQQSLDQGLQFLIQYYNGEERAKGNILERFSAQQFPDLHSELNLSSLELGDSALYFCASSVSGSYNEQFFGPGTRLTVL.

The CDR3 DNA reads TGCGCCAGCAGCCTGGGGCCCCGGGGGGCTTCCTACGAGCAGTACTTC. This gives the protein CASSLGPRGASYEQYF. This chain joins TRBV5-1 and TRBJ2-7, with D possibly being TRBD2 (7 bases). V was cut by 4 bases and J by 1 base, with 18 bases left in between. From germline, CDR1 is SGHRS and CDR2 YFSETQ. CDR3 length: 16 amino acids.

The rearrangement links TRBV9 to TRBJ2-1, with 8 nucleotides matching TRBD2. The V gene's germline CDR1 is SGDLS and CDR2 YYNGEE. V lost 6 bases, J lost 9 bases, and 14 bases stayed unmatched. The CDR3 runs 15 residues. CDR3 in amino acids: CASNAAGLGSIEQFF. CDR3 sequence (DNA): TGTGCCAGCAACGCGGCGGGACTAGGTTCTATTGAGCAGTTCTTC.

The chain is built from TRBV19 and TRBJ1-3; 9 bases are shared with TRBD1. With V trimmed by 5 bases and J by 2 bases, 7 bases remained unmatched. Per germline, CDR1 LNHDA and CDR2 SQIVND (reference sequence). The length of the CDR3 is 16 residues. The CDR3 bases are TGTGCCAGTAGTGACGAACAGGGGGCGGCTGGAAACACCATATATTTT. Translation: CASSDEQGAAGNTIYF.

The chain links TRBV2 to TRBJ2-5; D possibly corresponds to TRBD1 (6 bases). Germline V CDR1 and CDR2: SNHLY, FYNNEI. The CDR3 covers 13 residues. Trimming took 7 bases from V and 4 from J, leaving 13 bases between them. DNA of the CDR3: TGTGCCAGCACTACCGGGACATCAGAGACCCAGTACTTC. As protein: CASTTGTSETQYF.

The V call is TRBV5-6, the J call TRBJ2-5, with 12 bases that match TRBD2. Germline V lookup: CDR1 SGHDT, CDR2 YYEEEE. After removal of 3 bases from V and 2 bases from J, the junction contained 8 bases not matched to a gene. The CDR3 is 17 residues long. CDR3 sequence reads: CASSWLGLAGRQETQYF. CDR3 DNA: TGTGCCAGCAGCTGGCTCGGACTAGCGGGGAGACAAGAGACCCAGTACTTC.

The chain carries TRBV6-4 and TRBJ1-1; the D is unclear. Germline loops: CDR1 MRHNA, CDR2 SNTAGT. Trimming stripped 6 bases from V and 0 bases from J, with 8 bases between. This CDR3 has 13 residues. For the CDR3, the DNA is TGTGCCAGCAGAAAGAGTATGAACACTGAAGCTTTCTTT. This translates into CASRKSMNTEAFF.

Concerning this clone itself: One junction end disagrees with the germline gene, perhaps due to a read error. The chain joins TRBV6-4 to TRBJ1-2; D is unresolved. The length of the CDR3 is 13 residues. Germline CDR1 and CDR2: MRHNA and SNTAGT. CDR3 in DNA: TGTGCTTCTAGCGGGCCGCCTAAATATGGCTACACCTTC. Protein sequence: CASSGPPKYGYTF.